This TCR beta chain was sequenced during a study of T cells in localized non-small cell lung cancer. Libraries were prepared by immunoSEQ multiplex PCR; TCRdb keeps only in-frame clonotypes and omits some of them. The table includes roughly 30,000 clones, around nine tenths detected once. This CDR3 comprises 17 residues. Germline V lookup: CDR1 MGHRA, CDR2 YSYEKL. V lost 2 bases and J lost 0; bases outside the gene matches: 6. This clonotype was obtained from a woman aged 18 to 55 with stage I lung adenocarcinoma. The input for sequencing was peripheral blood, taken before any cancer treatment. The genes are TRBV4-1 and TRBJ2-7, with 11 bases matching TRBD2. CDR3 amino acids: CASSQLVGLAGSYEQYF. The CDR3 nucleotides are TGCGCCAGCAGCCAATTAGTAGGACTAGCGGGCTCCTACGAGCAGTACTTC.